The 15 T cell receptor beta chains below come from one sample, sequenced in a study of human T cells and chemical hapten exposure. A single record per CDR3 protein comes from TCRdb applying MiXCR to the RACE reads. The sample holds roughly 96,000 distinct CDR3 sequences, 9.3% seen once. Time point in this sample: patch test 2, 6 weeks after DPC sensitization. Noted treatment: therapeutic diphenylcyclopropenone sensitization with weekly scalp DPC. The sequences come from whole blood, collected in connection with sensitization to the hapten diphenylcyclopropenone (DPC). The source of these receptors is a woman aged 35 to 49 with alopecia areata. Some clones in this sample may be carry-over from other donors' samples.

This clonotype was seen many times. CDR3 protein: CASSLWGQGYSGANVLTF. The CDR3 bases are TGTGCCAGCAGCTTATGGGGACAGGGTTATTCTGGGGCCAACGTCCTGACTTTC. The gene calls are TRBV7-6 and TRBJ2-6, with TRBD1 matching 9 bases. V was pared by 2 bases and J by 1 base, with 6 bases of the junction left unmatched. The germline gives CDR1 SGHVS, CDR2 FNYEAQ. CDR3 size: 18 residues.

This clonotype was seen ten or more times. The V and J genes are TRBV12-3 or TRBV12-4 and TRBJ1-1, with D uncertain. There are 14 residues in the CDR3. Trimming stripped 6 bases from V and 1 base from J, with 12 bases between. As DNA, the CDR3 is TGTGCCAGCAGCACTACGAGGGAGAACACTGAAGCTTTCTTT. Translated, it gives CASSTTRENTEAFF.

This clonotype was observed a handful of times. The CDR3 region has the DNA TGTGCCAGCAGCGCACAGAGCTCTGGGGCCAACGTCCTGACTTTC. It is translated as CASSAQSSGANVLTF. The chain recombines TRBV7-2 with TRBJ2-6; D gene uncertain. CDR1 is SGHTA and CDR2 is FQGNSA in the germline V gene. The CDR3 sequence is 15 residues long. Trimming shortened V by 5 bases and J by 0 bases, and 8 bases separated the two germline ends.

This sequence joins TRBV6-2 or TRBV6-3 and TRBJ2-7, with a tentative D call TRBD2 (7 bases). Trimming removed 6 bases from V and 0 bases from J, with 21 bases in between. This CDR3 has 17 residues. Germline loops: CDR1 MNHEY, CDR2 SVGEGT. CDR3 coding DNA: TGTGCCAGCAGGGAATCCGGGGGGACACCTATCTCCTACGAGCAGTACTTC. Translating it yields CASRESGGTPISYEQYF.

The chain is built from TRBV7-3 and TRBJ1-6; D perhaps matches TRBD1 (6 bases). The CDR3 spans 15 residues. Germline CDR1 SGHTA, CDR2 FQGTGA. Trimming left V 5 bases short and J 4 bases short, with 12 bases between. The CDR3 nucleotides read TGTGCCAGCAGCGCGCGGGGGGCTTATAATTCACCCCTCCACTTT. This encodes CASSARGAYNSPLHF. Combining the CDR3 with reference TRBV7-3 and TRBJ1-6 gives the whole variable domain GAGVSQTPSNKVTEKGKYVELRCDPISGHTALYWYRQSLGQGPEFLIYFQGTGAADDSGLPNDRFFAVRPEGSVSTLKIQRTERGDSAVYLCASSARGAYNSPLHFGNGTRLTVT.

This clonotype was seen a handful of times. Given a much more abundant clone one base away, this may be a read error. The chain joins TRBV7-9 to TRBJ1-2; D unclear. CDR3 length: 15 amino acids. The V end lost 5 bases, the J end lost 7 bases, and 20 bases lay between the germline ends. From germline, CDR1 is SEHNR and CDR2 FQNEAQ (reference sequence). The CDR3 sequence is CASSPEHGLFGGYTF. In DNA form, the CDR3 reads TGTGCCAGCAGCCCCGAACATGGCTTGTTCGGTGGCTACACCTTC. Full variable domain (missing parts from reference TRBV7-9 and TRBJ1-2): DTGVSQNPRHKITKRGQNVTFRCDPISEHNRLYWYRQTLGQGPEFLTYFQNEAQLEKSRLLSDRFSAERPKGSFSTLEIQRTEQGDSAMYLCASSPEHGLFGGYTFGSGTRLTVV.

In this sample, this clonotype turned up a few times. The chain uses TRBV6-2 or TRBV6-3 and TRBJ2-3; 9 bases are shared with TRBD2. CDR1 and CDR2 (germline): MNHEY, SVGEGT. The trim removed 0 bases at V and 3 bases at J, leaving 13 bases unmatched. The CDR3 is made up of 19 amino acids. For the CDR3, the DNA is TGTGCCAGCAGTTACTCGATTCTTAAGCGGGAGGATTGGACAGATACGCAGTATTTT. Translating it yields CASSYSILKREDWTDTQYF.

In its sample, this clonotype was seen many times. The chain employs TRBV27 and TRBJ2-7, with 12 bases identical to TRBD1. Germline trimming cut 3 bases from V and 7 bases from J; bases unmatched to any gene: 10. The germline V gene encodes CDR1 MNHEY and CDR2 SMNVEV (reference sequence). This CDR3 region has 16 residues. Written as DNA, the CDR3 is TGTGCCAGCAGTTTTCGTGTGGGGACAGGGGGCTGGGAGCAGTACTTC. Translated, it gives CASSFRVGTGGWEQYF.

Many counts were recorded for this clonotype. This chain links TRBV7-9 with TRBJ2-5; 8 nucleotides agree with TRBD1. In germline, CDR1 is SEHNR, CDR2 FQNEAQ (reference sequence). V was pared by 0 bases and J by 5 bases, with 2 bases of the junction left unmatched. The CDR3 consists of 14 residues. CDR3 sequence reads: CASSLARDRETQYF. The DNA of the CDR3 is TGTGCCAGCAGCTTAGCCCGGGACAGGGAGACCCAGTACTTC.

This clonotype came up a few times. The chain joins TRBV10-3 to TRBJ2-1; the match to TRBD2 covers 7 bases. This CDR3 is 12 amino acids long. Germline V gene lookup returns CDR1 ENHRY and CDR2 SYGVKD. J lost 7 bases, V lost 8 bases, and 5 bases had no gene match. The chain's CDR3 is CAIGAGMNEQFF. The CDR3 DNA is TGTGCCATCGGAGCGGGAATGAATGAGCAGTTCTTC.

The chain carries TRBV29-1 and TRBJ2-5; either TRBD1 or TRBD2 may fit D (5 bases each). Trimming removed 4 bases from V and 5 bases from J, with 8 bases in between. Germline values: CDR1 SQVTM, CDR2 ANQGSEA. The CDR3 has 11 amino acids. The CDR3 DNA sequence: TGCAGCGTTGTGGGGGTTGAGACCCAGTACTTC. Translation: CSVVGVETQYF.

The genes are TRBV7-9 and TRBJ2-1; 11 bases map to TRBD2. The CDR3 loop spans 16 amino acids. J was trimmed by 1 base and V by 6 bases; bases with no gene match: 5. Germline lookup yields CDR1 SEHNR and CDR2 FQNEAQ (reference sequence). CDR3 in amino acids: CASSRRLAGSYNEQFF. DNA of the CDR3: TGTGCCAGCAGTCGGCGACTAGCGGGGTCCTACAATGAGCAGTTCTTC.

The rearrangement uses TRBV7-9 and TRBJ1-1, with 8 positions matching TRBD1. Germline V gene lookup returns CDR1 SEHNR and CDR2 FQNEAQ (reference sequence). This CDR3 region has 17 residues. Trimming took 2 bases from V and 5 from J; bases not matched to a gene: 13. CDR3 nucleotide sequence: TGTGCCAGCAGCTTAAGGTTGGCCAGGGGGCGAGGTACTGAAGCTTTCTTT. The encoded protein is CASSLRLARGRGTEAFF.

In this sample, this clonotype turned up many times. The chain links TRBV28 to TRBJ1-4; no reliable D call. Looked up from germline, CDR1 is MDHEN and CDR2 is SYDVKM. Deletions cut 8 bases from V and 6 bases from J, with 16 bases between. There are 14 residues in the CDR3. CDR3 residues: CASHLEGRDEKLFF. As DNA, the CDR3 is TGTGCCAGCCATTTGGAAGGGAGGGATGAAAAACTGTTTTTT.

The CDR3 spells CASSPGQGVNSPLHF. Here the CDR3 DNA reads TGTGCCAGCAGCCCAGGACAGGGAGTTAATTCACCCCTCCACTTT. V is TRBV9 and J is TRBJ1-6; 8 bases agree with TRBD1. The CDR3 totals 15 residues. Per the germline V gene, CDR1 is SGDLS and CDR2 is YYNGEE. Losses at the gene ends were 4 bases for V and 6 bases for J; bases not matched to a gene: 6.